This T cell receptor (beta chain) was retrieved from a study of blood T cell repertoires in COVID-19 (dated by TCRdb to 2020 to 2021). Background for the entire study: The collaborator samples originated in the United States, Italy and Spain and spanned the acute and convalescent phases of COVID-19. A freely available public database, intended as a resource for researchers studying the immune response to SARS-CoV-2, is where the repertoires were released. Sample metadata almost always included a de-identified subject ID, COVID-19 status, age in years and sex. The prospective study material was composed of cDNA or gDNA derived from T cells, B-cell-depleted T cells, or PBMCs. HLA class I and class II types, where available, came from metadata supplied by the sample provider rather than from assay-based typing. Subjects who had been exposed to COVID-19, were actively infected with it, or had recovered from it provided the deeply sampled blood TCRbeta repertoires that made up the dataset. Samples came from the ongoing ImmuneRACE study (first 160 participants) plus 1,254 subjects from 6 global collaborators.

CDR1 and CDR2, looked up from the germline V gene (reference sequence), are MNHEY and SMNVEV. Trimming takes 6 bases from V and 6 bases from J, and the germline ends sit 20 bases apart. Its CDR3 holds 15 amino acids, cysteine through phenylalanine. Just the 45-base CDR3 DNA is kept, in frame starting at base 1. The collaborating institutions used their own protocols to collect whole blood in K2EDTA tubes. For TCRbeta analysis, collaborators shipped samples in one of three forms: frozen whole blood, isolated PBMCs, or DNA extracted from either of those sample types. The immunoSEQ Assay, a bias-controlled multiplex PCR, was used to amplify TCRbeta CDR3 regions from genomic DNA. The original methods were these. Within the assay, amplification of reference gene primers was used to estimate how many nucleated cells each sample contained. To quantify the absolute abundance of each unique TCRbeta CDR3 rearrangement, sequence reads were collapsed and filtered. For each sample, productive Simpson clonality was calculated by taking the square root of Simpson's diversity index across productive rearrangements. TCRdb mirrors the immuneACCESS table, restricted to in-frame sequences. Some clones are absent from its copies; in checked studies, under half trace to an unresolved V gene, and the reason for the others is unknown. V, J and clone size derive from that table, while D and trimming were established from the DNA sequence. Recorded for this sample are about 240,000 clones; 75% to 90% of them occurred a single time. Around 12% of the sample lies in the top ten.

Worth noting for this clone: Which antigen it targets is not known. It has no much larger one-base neighbor in the sample; base qualities were not kept.

The research as a whole found: Clinical and demographic metadata were provided uncurated, with the amount varying by source and participant.

The sample was peripheral blood. The chain employs TRBV27 and TRBJ1-1; the D gene is perhaps TRBD1, from 5 matching bases. This receptor was identified in a woman aged 55-75 years with active or convalescent COVID-19. The CDR3: CASRDTGPPSPEAFF. The nucleotides are TGTGCCAGCAGAGATACAGGTCCCCCTTCCCCTGAAGCTTTCTTT.